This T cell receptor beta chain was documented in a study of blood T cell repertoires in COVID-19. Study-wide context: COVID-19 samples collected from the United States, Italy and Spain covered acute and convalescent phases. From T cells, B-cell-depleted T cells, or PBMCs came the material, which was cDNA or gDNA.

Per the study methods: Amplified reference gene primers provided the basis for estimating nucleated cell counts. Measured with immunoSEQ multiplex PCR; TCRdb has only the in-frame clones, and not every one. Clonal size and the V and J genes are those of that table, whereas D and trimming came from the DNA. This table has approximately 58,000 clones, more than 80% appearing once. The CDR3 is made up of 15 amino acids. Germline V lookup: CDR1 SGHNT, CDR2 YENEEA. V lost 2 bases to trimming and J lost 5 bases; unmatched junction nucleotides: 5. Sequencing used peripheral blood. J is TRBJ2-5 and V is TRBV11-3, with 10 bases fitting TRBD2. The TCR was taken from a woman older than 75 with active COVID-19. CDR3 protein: CASSLIAGGQETQYF. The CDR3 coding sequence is TGTGCCAGCAGCTTAATAGCGGGAGGCCAGGAGACCCAGTACTTC.